This TCR beta chain was retrieved from a study of OX40 agonist ivuxolimab in advanced cancers. Sequencing used immunoSEQ multiplex PCR; TCRdb keeps in-frame clones, though not all of them. The data hold tens of thousands of clones, with more than 80% observed a single time. The sequence derives from an adult with an advanced solid tumor such as melanoma, head and neck, liver or kidney cancer. The sample was CD4+ or CD8+ T cells sorted from blood, taken in a trial of the OX40 agonist ivuxolimab.

The CDR3 protein is CASSGGVGYEQYF. The CDR3 coding sequence is TGCGCCAGCAGCGGGGGTGTGGGGTACGAGCAGTACTTC. V usage is TRBV5-1 and J usage is TRBJ2-7, with D perhaps given as TRBD1 or TRBD2 (5 bases each). Germline lookup yields CDR1 SGHRS and CDR2 YFSETQ. V gave up 4 bases and J gave up 4 bases, with 12 bases separating them. The CDR3 spans 13 residues.